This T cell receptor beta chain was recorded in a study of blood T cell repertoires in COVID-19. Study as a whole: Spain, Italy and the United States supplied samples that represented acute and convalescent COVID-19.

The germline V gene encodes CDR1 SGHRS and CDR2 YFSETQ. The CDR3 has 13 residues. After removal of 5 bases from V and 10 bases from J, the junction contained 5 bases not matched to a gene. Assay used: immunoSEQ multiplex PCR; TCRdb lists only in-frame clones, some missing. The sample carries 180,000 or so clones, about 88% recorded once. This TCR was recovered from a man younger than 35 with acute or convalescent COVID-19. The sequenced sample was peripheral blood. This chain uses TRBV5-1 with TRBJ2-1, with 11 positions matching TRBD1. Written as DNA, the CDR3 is TGCGCCAGCAGAAAGGACAGGGGGCAAGAGCAGTTCTTC. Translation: CASRKDRGQEQFF.